This TCR beta chain emerged from a study of blood T cell repertoires in COVID-19. The table lists this clone with a count of one. The length of the CDR3 is 17 residues. From germline, CDR1 is LGHNA and CDR2 YNFKEQ. Trimming removed 0 bases from V and 3 bases from J; junction bases left unmatched: 6. The repertoire was sequenced with immunoSEQ multiplex PCR; TCRdb's copy has only in-frame clones and lacks some. Of about 250,000 clones in the sample, nearly 90% were seen once. Material: peripheral blood. The clonotype was recovered from a young man with active or convalescent COVID-19. This chain uses TRBV4-2 with TRBJ1-3; 9 nucleotides match TRBD1. For the CDR3, the DNA is TGTGCCAGCAGCCAAGATGACAGGGGGTTGAGTGGAAACACCATATATTTT. It yields the protein CASSQDDRGLSGNTIYF.